Listed below are T cell receptor beta chains from one sample, sequenced in a study of naive and memory T cell subsets. MiXCR, applied by TCRdb to the 5' RACE reads, yields one record per CDR3 protein. The data contain roughly 48,000 distinct CDR3 sequences, approximately 4.5% of them singletons. All receptors come from a female donor in good health. Each CDR3 is given with its conserved first and last residue. Fields, in order: clone size, D gene, CDR3 length, V gene, J gene, CDR3 protein, CDR3 DNA. A D gene is named only where the DNA matches it firmly. Expanded clones get a size class; other rows say once, few or many, or leave the size out.

many	TRBD1	16	TRBV20-1	TRBJ1-1	CSAEPITGERRTEAFF	TGCAGTGCGGAGCCGATCACAGGGGAGAGGCGCACTGAAGCTTTCTTT
many	TRBD1	15	TRBV24-1	TRBJ1-5	CATSERTGAGQPQHF	TGTGCCACCAGTGAGCGGACAGGGGCGGGTCAGCCCCAGCATTTT
many	-	15	TRBV6-5	TRBJ2-6	CATRTGRAGANVLTF	TGTGCCACCAGGACAGGGAGGGCTGGGGCCAACGTCCTGACTTTC
-	-	13	TRBV6-1	TRBJ2-7	CASSDGTPSEQYF	TGTGCCAGCAGTGACGGGACCCCGTCCGAGCAGTACTTC
many	-	16	TRBV28	TRBJ2-3	CASSLISGSSTDTQYF	TGTGCCAGCAGTTTAATTAGCGGTTCTAGCACAGATACGCAGTATTTT
many	-	16	TRBV14	TRBJ2-3	CASSPMVTYSTDTQYF	TGTGCCAGCAGCCCTATGGTGACTTACAGCACAGATACGCAGTATTTT
many	TRBD2	15	TRBV9	TRBJ2-1	CASSVAGLNYNEQFF	TGTGCCAGCAGCGTAGCGGGACTAAATTACAATGAGCAGTTCTTC
many	-	15	TRBV10-1	TRBJ2-3	CASSESAGKLDTQYF	TGCGCCAGCAGTGAATCGGCAGGGAAATTAGATACGCAGTATTTT
many	-	14	TRBV24-1	TRBJ2-1	CATSEAGTPNEQFF	TGTGCCACCAGTGAGGCCGGGACACCTAATGAGCAGTTCTTC
many	-	15	TRBV7-9	TRBJ2-1	CASSFQGGSSNEQFF	TGTGCCAGCAGCTTTCAGGGGGGGTCCTCCAATGAGCAGTTCTTC
-	-	14	TRBV14	TRBJ2-3	CASSQAGGTDTQYF	TGTGCCAGCAGCCAAGCCGGGGGAACAGATACGCAGTATTTT
many	TRBD1	11	TRBV28	TRBJ1-1	CASSQDREAFF	TGTGCCAGCAGCCAGGACAGGGAAGCTTTCTTT
many	-	15	TRBV7-2	TRBJ2-6	CASWAASSGANVLTF	TGTGCCAGCTGGGCAGCAAGCTCTGGGGCCAACGTCCTGACTTTC
many	TRBD2	16	TRBV18	TRBJ2-2	CASSTDRAGVTGELFF	TGTGCCAGCTCAACGGACCGAGCGGGAGTGACCGGGGAGCTGTTTTTT
many	-	14	TRBV4-2	TRBJ2-1	CASSPKNVYNEQFF	TGTGCCAGCAGCCCAAAGAACGTTTACAATGAGCAGTTCTTC
many	TRBD2	17	TRBV27	TRBJ2-1	CASSRIAGDLSYNEQFF	TGTGCCAGCAGCAGAATAGCGGGAGACCTCTCCTACAATGAGCAGTTCTTC
-	-	12	TRBV27	TRBJ2-1	CASSPPAREQFF	TGTGCCAGCAGTCCCCCTGCGAGGGAGCAGTTCTTC
-	-	16	TRBV19	TRBJ2-7	CASRPRGAGRSYEQYF	TGTGCCAGTAGACCCAGGGGAGCCGGGCGCTCCTACGAGCAGTACTTC
-	-	14	TRBV5-1	TRBJ2-3	CASSPEDPRGTQYF	TGCGCCAGCAGCCCTGAGGACCCCCGGGGTACGCAGTATTTT
many	-	15	TRBV6-5	TRBJ2-1	CASSLTSRGYNEQFF	TGTGCCAGCAGCCTCACTAGCCGGGGGTACAATGAGCAGTTCTTC
-	-	15	TRBV12-3/TRBV12-4	TRBJ2-2	CASTQGLWGPGELFF	TGTGCCAGCACCCAAGGACTCTGGGGTCCCGGGGAGCTGTTTTTT
few	-	11	TRBV10-3	TRBJ2-7	CAISEGNEQYF	TGTGCCATCAGTGAGGGAAACGAGCAGTACTTC
many	-	13	TRBV20-1	TRBJ2-3	CSARDEGSETQYF	TGCAGTGCTAGAGATGAAGGATCGGAGACGCAGTATTTT
many	-	13	TRBV2	TRBJ1-5	CASSEYGNQPQHF	TGTGCCAGCAGTGAATACGGGAATCAGCCCCAGCATTTT
few	TRBD1	16	TRBV19	TRBJ1-4	CASSSGQAPTNEKLFF	TGTGCCAGTAGTTCCGGACAGGCTCCAACTAATGAAAAACTGTTTTTT
many	TRBD2	17	TRBV6-6	TRBJ2-1	CASSYGTSGSPYNEQFF	TGTGCCAGCAGTTACGGGACTAGCGGGAGCCCCTACAATGAGCAGTTCTTC
many	-	16	TRBV11-2	TRBJ1-1	CASSGGAGRGNTEAFF	TGTGCCAGCAGCGGGGGCGCAGGGAGGGGTAACACTGAAGCTTTCTTT
many	-	12	TRBV25-1	TRBJ1-1	CASSARNTEAFF	TGTGCCAGCAGTGCCAGAAACACTGAAGCTTTCTTT
-	-	15	TRBV12-5	TRBJ1-1	CASGGGGGLNTEAFF	TGTGCTAGTGGCGGGGGGGGAGGACTGAACACTGAAGCTTTCTTT
many	TRBD2	17	TRBV18	TRBJ2-2	CASSPPGLAGITGELFF	TGTGCCAGCTCACCACCTGGACTAGCGGGAATCACCGGGGAGCTGTTTTTT
-	TRBD1	16	TRBV20-1	TRBJ1-3	CSARRFTGGAGNTIYF	TGCAGTGCTAGAAGATTCACAGGGGGCGCTGGAAACACCATATATTTT
many	TRBD1	13	TRBV7-9	TRBJ2-7	CASSRDSLYEQYF	TGTGCCAGCAGCCGGGACAGTCTTTACGAGCAGTACTTC
many	TRBD1	19	TRBV12-3/TRBV12-4	TRBJ1-2	CASSTWTGGAVLRDYGYTF	TGTGCCAGCAGTACCTGGACAGGGGGCGCGGTATTGAGGGACTATGGCTACACCTTC
few	-	13	TRBV27	TRBJ2-1	CASTDGFRGEQFF	TGTGCCAGCACTGACGGGTTCCGGGGTGAGCAGTTCTTC
many	TRBD1	14	TRBV12-3/TRBV12-4	TRBJ1-5	CASSLTGANQPQHF	TGTGCCAGCAGTTTGACAGGGGCTAATCAGCCCCAGCATTTT
many	TRBD2	14	TRBV29-1	TRBJ2-7	CSVDYGLAGDEQYF	TGCAGCGTTGATTACGGGCTAGCGGGAGATGAGCAGTACTTC
many	-	14	TRBV7-9	TRBJ1-2	CASSPPFLNYGYTF	TGTGCCAGCAGCCCACCCTTTCTTAACTATGGCTACACCTTC
many	-	17	TRBV3-1	TRBJ1-1	CASSQDRGKALNTEAFF	TGTGCCAGCAGCCAAGATCGGGGTAAAGCCTTGAACACTGAAGCTTTCTTT
many	TRBD2	14	TRBV20-1	TRBJ2-1	CSASGTSGYNEQFF	TGCAGTGCTAGCGGGACTAGCGGTTACAATGAGCAGTTCTTC